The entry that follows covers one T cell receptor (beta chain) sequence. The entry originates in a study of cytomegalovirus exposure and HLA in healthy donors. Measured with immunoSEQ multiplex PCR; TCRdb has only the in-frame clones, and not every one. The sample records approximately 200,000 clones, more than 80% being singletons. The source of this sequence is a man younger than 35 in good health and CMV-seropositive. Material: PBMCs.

The CDR3 region is CASRRGEPGNEQFF. The CDR3 DNA reads TGTGCCAGTAGGCGGGGGGAACCGGGAAATGAGCAGTTCTTC. The chain uses TRBV19 and TRBJ2-1; TRBD2 matches 8 bases. Germline assignment: CDR1 LNHDA and CDR2 SQIVND (reference sequence). The CDR3 is made up of 14 amino acids. Trimming removed 6 bases from V and 7 bases from J; junction bases left unmatched: 8.